This paragraph reports one T cell receptor (beta chain). The antigen is unknown. This specimen comes from a study of cytomegalovirus exposure and HLA in healthy donors. Notes on the study in general: A list of approximately 160 TCR beta chains associated with cytomegalovirus was given. Analysis was carried out at a later point, and it linked a missense DCLRE1C variant to TCR beta V- and J-gene trimming. Among TCR sequences, most were rare, though some public TCRs appeared in many donors.

In the PCR, 60 Vbeta and 13 Jbeta primers were used. Original data processing: In a later analysis, roughly 86 million unique TCR beta chains included roughly 11 million shared by two or more donors. This table comes from immunoSEQ multiplex PCR, and its TCRdb copy is limited to in-frame clones, with some not included. V and J calls and clone size follow that table, whereas D and trimming were derived from the DNA. This table holds 100,000 to 150,000 clones, approximately 69% found once. This receptor was identified in a man in his forties or fifties in good health and CMV-seropositive. Material: PBMCs.

The CDR3 is CASSENLMNTEAFF. The CDR3 DNA is TGCGCCAGCAGCGAAAACTTGATGAACACTGAAGCTTTCTTT. This chain uses TRBV10-1 with TRBJ1-1; D unresolved. The CDR3 runs to 14 residues. V gave up 6 bases and J gave up 0 bases, with 11 bases separating them. Germline CDR1 is WNHNN and CDR2 is SYGVQD (reference sequence).